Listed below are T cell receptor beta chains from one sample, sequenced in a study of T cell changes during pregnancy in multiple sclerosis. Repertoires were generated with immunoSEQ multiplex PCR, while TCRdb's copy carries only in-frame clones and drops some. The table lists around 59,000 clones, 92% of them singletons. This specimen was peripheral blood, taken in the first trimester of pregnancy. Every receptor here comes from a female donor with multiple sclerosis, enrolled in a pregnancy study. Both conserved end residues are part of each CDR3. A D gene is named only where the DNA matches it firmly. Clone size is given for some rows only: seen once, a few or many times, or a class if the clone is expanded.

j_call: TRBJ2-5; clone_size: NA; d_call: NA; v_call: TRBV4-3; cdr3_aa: CARDRCQETQYF; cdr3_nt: TGCGCCAGGGACAGATGCCAAGAGACCCAGTACTTC
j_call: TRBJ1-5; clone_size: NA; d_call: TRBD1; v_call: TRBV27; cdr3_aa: CASSLSGDSLPQHF; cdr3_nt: TGTGCCAGCAGTTTATCCGGGGACAGTCTTCCCCAGCATTTT
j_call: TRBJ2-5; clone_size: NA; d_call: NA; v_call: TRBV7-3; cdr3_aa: CASSFSPAEETQYF; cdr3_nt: TGTGCCAGCAGCTTCTCACCCGCGGAAGAGACCCAGTACTTC
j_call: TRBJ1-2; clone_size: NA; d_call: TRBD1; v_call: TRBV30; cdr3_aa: CAWSASLDRGYTF; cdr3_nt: TGTGCCTGGAGTGCGTCCTTGGACAGGGGCTACACCTTC
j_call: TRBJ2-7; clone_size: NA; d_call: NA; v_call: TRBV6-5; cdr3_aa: CASSYAGGGYEQYF; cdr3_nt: TGTGCCAGCAGTTACGCTGGCGGAGGCTACGAGCAGTACTTC
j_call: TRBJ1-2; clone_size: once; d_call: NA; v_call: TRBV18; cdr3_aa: CASSPDRNYGYTF; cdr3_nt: TGTGCCAGCTCACCAGACAGGAACTATGGCTACACCTTC
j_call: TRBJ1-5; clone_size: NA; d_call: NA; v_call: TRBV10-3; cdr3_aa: CAISDRGGEYQPQHF; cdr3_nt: TGTGCCATCAGTGATAGGGGGGGAGAATATCAGCCCCAGCATTTT
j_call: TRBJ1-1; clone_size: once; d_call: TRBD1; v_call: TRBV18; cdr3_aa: CASSPLPDRVNTEAFF; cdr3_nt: TGTGCCAGCTCACCACTCCCTGACAGGGTGAACACTGAAGCTTTCTTT
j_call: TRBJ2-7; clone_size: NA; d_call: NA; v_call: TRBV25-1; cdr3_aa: CASSENRANEQYF; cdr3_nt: TGTGCCAGCAGTGAAAACAGGGCCAACGAGCAGTACTTC
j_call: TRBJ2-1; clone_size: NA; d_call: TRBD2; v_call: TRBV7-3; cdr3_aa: CASSLTEAGGRDEQFF; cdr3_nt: TGTGCCAGCAGCTTAACGGAAGCGGGGGGGCGTGATGAGCAGTTCTTC
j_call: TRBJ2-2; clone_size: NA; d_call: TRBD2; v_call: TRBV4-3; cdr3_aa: CASSQDWVAGDSGELFF; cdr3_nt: TGCGCCAGCAGCCAAGATTGGGTAGCGGGGGATTCCGGGGAGCTGTTTTTT
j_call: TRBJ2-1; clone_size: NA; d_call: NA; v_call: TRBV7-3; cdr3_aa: CASSLQGNPNEQFF; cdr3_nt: TGTGCCAGCAGCTTGCAGGGGAACCCCAATGAGCAGTTCTTC
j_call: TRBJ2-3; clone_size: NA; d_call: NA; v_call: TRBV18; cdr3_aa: CASSPGPDTQYF; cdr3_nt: TGTGCCAGCTCACCAGGCCCAGATACGCAGTATTTT
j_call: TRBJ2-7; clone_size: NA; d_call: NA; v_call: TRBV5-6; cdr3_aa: CASSLPSSYEQYF; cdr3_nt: TGTGCCAGCAGCTTGCCGAGCTCCTACGAGCAGTACTTC